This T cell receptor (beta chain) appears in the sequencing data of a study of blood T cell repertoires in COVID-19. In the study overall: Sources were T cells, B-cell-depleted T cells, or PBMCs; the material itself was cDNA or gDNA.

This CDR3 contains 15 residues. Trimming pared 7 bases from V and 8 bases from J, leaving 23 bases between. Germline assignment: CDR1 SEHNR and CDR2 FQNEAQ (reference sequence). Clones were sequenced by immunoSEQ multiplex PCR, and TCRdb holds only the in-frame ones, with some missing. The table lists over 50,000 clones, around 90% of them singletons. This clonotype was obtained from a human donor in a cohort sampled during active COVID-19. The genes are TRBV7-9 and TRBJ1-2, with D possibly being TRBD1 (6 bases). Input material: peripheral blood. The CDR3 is CASTAPNGGAGGYTF. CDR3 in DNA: TGTGCCAGCACCGCCCCCAACGGGGGGGCGGGGGGCTACACCTTC.